This paragraph reports one T cell receptor (beta chain). The antigen it binds to is not known. Per-nucleotide qualities are absent, and no much larger clonotype sits a single base away. TCRdb names Illumina HiSeq 1500 as the instrument used. Using fastp trimming at Q25 and MiXCR clonotype assembly, TCRdb reanalyzed the public sequencing data and kept in-frame beta chains. Entries that share a CDR3 protein sequence are merged under the most common genes and DNA. Recorded for this sample are about 78,000 distinct CDR3 sequences; roughly 39% of them occurred a single time. Jointly, the top ten make up 93% of the sample. This sample's treatment or condition label indicates: in vitro stimulation with specific CMV peptide epitopes to enrich CMV-specific T cells. The sample is drawn from a study of T cell repertoires in cytomegalovirus infection (dated by TCRdb to 2018 to 2020). Some background on the complete study: Recently identified HLA-C-restricted CMV epitopes, whose presentation resists viral immunomodulation, were targeted by peptide stimulations together with well-studied HLA-B-restricted epitopes. The HLA type of each donor mattered for the analysis, because public TCR beta signatures pointed to carriage of CMV infection along with the matching HLA type. On the study overall, not on this receptor specifically: The ex vivo response was dominated by HLA-C-restricted CMV-specific TCR beta clonotypes, which also provided the single most frequent clonotype in two of eight donors. In both this cohort and an independent roughly 330-donor cohort, the cumulative frequency of public TCR beta family members distinguished carriers of CMV infection plus the relevant HLA type.

The source was CD8+ T cells from cultured PBMCs, collected from culture after CMV antigen stimulation. The clonotype was recovered from a human donor in good health (CMV status not recorded). Some clones in this sample may be carry-over from other donors' samples.

The CDR3 in this case is CASSPRRAHRETQYF. The DNA reads as follows: TGTGCCAGCAGCCCGAGGAGGGCCCATCGGGAGACCCAGTACTTC. Recombination joined TRBV13 with TRBJ2-5; a weak D assignment points to TRBD2 (6 bases agree). The junction shows trimming of 5 bases on V and 5 bases on J, plus 18 bases between the germline ends. The germline V gene (reference sequence) gives CDR1 as PRHDT and CDR2 as FYEKMQ. The CDR3 runs 15 residues from the cysteine to the phenylalanine. Just CDR3 DNA is preserved here, 45 bases in frame from base 1.